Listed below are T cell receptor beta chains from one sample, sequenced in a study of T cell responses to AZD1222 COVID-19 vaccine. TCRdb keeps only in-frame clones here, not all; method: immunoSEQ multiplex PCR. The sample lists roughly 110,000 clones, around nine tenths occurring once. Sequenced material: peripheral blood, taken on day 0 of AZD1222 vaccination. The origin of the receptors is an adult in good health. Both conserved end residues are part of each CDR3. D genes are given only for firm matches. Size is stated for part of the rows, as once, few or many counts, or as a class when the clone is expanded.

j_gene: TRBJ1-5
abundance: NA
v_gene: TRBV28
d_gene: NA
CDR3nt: TGTGCCAGCAGTTCCACGGACAGCAATCAGCCCCAGCATTTT
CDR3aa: CASSSTDSNQPQHF

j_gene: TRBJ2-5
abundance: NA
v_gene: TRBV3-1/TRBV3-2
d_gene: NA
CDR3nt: TGTGCCAGCAGCCAAGACGGGACGCCACAAGAGACCCAGTACTTC
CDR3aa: CASSQDGTPQETQYF

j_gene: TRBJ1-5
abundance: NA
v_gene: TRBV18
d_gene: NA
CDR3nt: TGTGCCAGCTCACCAGAAATGGGGGTTGGCAATCAGCCCCAGCATTTT
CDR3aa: CASSPEMGVGNQPQHF

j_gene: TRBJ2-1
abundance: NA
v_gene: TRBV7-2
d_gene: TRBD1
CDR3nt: TGTGCCAGCAGCCTATACTTAGGGACAGGGGGCGCGGATGAGCAGTTCTTC
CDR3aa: CASSLYLGTGGADEQFF

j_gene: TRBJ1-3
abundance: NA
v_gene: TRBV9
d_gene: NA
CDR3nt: TGTGCCAGCGCACGACAGTCAGGCTCTGGAAACACCATATATTTT
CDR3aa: CASARQSGSGNTIYF

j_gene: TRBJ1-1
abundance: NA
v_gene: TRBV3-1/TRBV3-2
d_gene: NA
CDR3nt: TGTGCCAGCAGCCAGCTACAGGGAACTGAAGCTTTCTTT
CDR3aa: CASSQLQGTEAFF

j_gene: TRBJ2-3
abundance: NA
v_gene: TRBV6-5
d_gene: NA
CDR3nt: TGTGCCACCTTAATCGACGTCCGGGCAGATACGCAGTATTTT
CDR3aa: CATLIDVRADTQYF

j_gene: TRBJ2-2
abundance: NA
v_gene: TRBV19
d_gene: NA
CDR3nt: TGTGCCAGTAGTATAGATCTATACGGGGAGCTGTTTTTT
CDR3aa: CASSIDLYGELFF

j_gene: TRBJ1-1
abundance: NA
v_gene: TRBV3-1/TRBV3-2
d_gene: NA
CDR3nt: TGTGCCAGCAGCCAAGTACCAGGGGCGAACACTGAAGCTTTCTTT
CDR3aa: CASSQVPGANTEAFF

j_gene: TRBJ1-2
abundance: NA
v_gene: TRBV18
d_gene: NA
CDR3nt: TGTGCCAGCTCACCAATGGCCCTAATTAACTATGGCTACACCTTC
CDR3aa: CASSPMALINYGYTF

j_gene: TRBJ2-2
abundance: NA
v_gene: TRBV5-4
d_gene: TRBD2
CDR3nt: TGTGCCAGCAGCTTGGAGTCTAGCGGGTTGCTATACACCGGGGAGCTGTTTTTT
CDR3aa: CASSLESSGLLYTGELFF

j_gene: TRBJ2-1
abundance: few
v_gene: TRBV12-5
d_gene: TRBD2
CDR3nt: TGTGCTAGTGGCCACGGGGGGAACGAGCAGTTCTTC
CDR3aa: CASGHGGNEQFF

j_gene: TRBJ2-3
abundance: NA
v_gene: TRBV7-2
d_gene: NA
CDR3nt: TGTGCCAGCAGCCCCATCACAGATACGCAGTATTTT
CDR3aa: CASSPITDTQYF

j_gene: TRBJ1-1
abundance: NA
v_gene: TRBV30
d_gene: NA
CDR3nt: TGTGCCTGGAGTGTTGGAGGGAACACTGAAGCTTTCTTT
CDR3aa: CAWSVGGNTEAFF

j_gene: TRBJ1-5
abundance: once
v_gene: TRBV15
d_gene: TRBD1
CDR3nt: TGTGCCACCAGCAGAGATGTAGGGGGCGGGGGAAATCAGCCCCAGCATTTT
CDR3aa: CATSRDVGGGGNQPQHF

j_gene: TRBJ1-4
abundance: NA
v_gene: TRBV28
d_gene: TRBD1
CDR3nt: TGTGCCAGCAGTTTCCAAGACAGGGCGAATGAAAAACTGTTTTTT
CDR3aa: CASSFQDRANEKLFF

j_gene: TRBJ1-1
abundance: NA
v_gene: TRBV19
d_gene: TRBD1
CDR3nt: TGTGCCAGTACGGGACAGGGGATGAACACTGAAGCTTTCTTT
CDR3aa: CASTGQGMNTEAFF

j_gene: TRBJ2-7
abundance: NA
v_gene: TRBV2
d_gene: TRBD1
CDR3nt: TGTGCCAGCAGTGAAGCGCTTCGGGCGGCAGGGGGTTGCTTC
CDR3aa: CASSEALRAAGGCF

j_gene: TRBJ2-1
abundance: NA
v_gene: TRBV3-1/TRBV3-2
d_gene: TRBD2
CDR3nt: TGTGCCAGCAGCCAAGAGCCAAGCGGGAGGGGCAGTGAGCAGTTCTTC
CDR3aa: CASSQEPSGRGSEQFF

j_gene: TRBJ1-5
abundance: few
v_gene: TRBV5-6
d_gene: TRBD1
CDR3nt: TGTGCCAGCAGCACAGGACAGGGTCGCAATCAGCCCCAGCATTTT
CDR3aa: CASSTGQGRNQPQHF

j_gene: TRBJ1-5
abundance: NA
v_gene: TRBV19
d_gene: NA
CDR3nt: TGTGCCAGTAGTATACTCGTCAATCAGCCCCAGCATTTT
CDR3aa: CASSILVNQPQHF

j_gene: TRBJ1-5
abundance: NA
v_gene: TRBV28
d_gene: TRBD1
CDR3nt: TGTGCCAGCAGTACCCAAAGGGGGCACAATCAGCCCCAGCATTTT
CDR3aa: CASSTQRGHNQPQHF

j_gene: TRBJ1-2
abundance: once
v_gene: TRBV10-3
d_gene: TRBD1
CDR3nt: TGTGCCATCAGGGAGGGACAGGGGATGGGAGGCTACACCTTC
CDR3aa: CAIREGQGMGGYTF

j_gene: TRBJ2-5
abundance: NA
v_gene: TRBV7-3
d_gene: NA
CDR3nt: TGTGCCAGCAGCTTAACCCGGGACGAGACCCAGTACTTC
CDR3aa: CASSLTRDETQYF

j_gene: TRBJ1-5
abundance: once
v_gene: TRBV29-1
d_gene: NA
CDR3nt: TGCAGCGTTAGGCAGGGAAGCAATCAGCCCCAGCATTTT
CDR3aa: CSVRQGSNQPQHF

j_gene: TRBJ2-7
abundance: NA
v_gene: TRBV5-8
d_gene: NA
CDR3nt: TGTGCCAGCAGCTTATGGGGGTGGGGAGAGACCTACGAGCAGTACTTC
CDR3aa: CASSLWGWGETYEQYF

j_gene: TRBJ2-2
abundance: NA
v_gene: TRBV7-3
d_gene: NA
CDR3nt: TGTGCCAGCAGCTTCGCAGGGGCCACCGGGGAGCTGTTTTTT
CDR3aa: CASSFAGATGELFF

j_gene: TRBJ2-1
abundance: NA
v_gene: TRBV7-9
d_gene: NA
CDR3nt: TGTGCCAGCAGCGGAAAGATGGGGAGCTCCTACAATGAGCAGTTCTTC
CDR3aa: CASSGKMGSSYNEQFF

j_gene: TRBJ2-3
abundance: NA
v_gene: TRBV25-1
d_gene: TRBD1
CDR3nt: TGTGCCAGCTTAAACACAGGGGTTGGCACAGATACGCAGTATTTT
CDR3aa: CASLNTGVGTDTQYF

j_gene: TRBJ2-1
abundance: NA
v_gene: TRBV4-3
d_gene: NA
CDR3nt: TGCGCCAGCAGCCAAGAAGGAGTATCCCACAATGAGCAGTTCTTC
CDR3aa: CASSQEGVSHNEQFF

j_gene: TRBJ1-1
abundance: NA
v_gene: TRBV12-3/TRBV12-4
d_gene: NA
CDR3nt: TGTGCCAGCAGACGCGGGAACACTGAAGCTTTCTTT
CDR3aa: CASRRGNTEAFF

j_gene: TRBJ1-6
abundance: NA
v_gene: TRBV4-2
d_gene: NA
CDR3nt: TGTGCCAGCAGCCACAGGGAGGAATCACCCCTCCACTTT
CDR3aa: CASSHREESPLHF

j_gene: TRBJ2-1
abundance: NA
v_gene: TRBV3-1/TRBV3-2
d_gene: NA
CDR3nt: TGTGCCAGCAGCCGGGGAGCTTCCTACAATGAGCAGTTCTTC
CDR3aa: CASSRGASYNEQFF

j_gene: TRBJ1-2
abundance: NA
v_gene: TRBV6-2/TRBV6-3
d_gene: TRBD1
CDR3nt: TGTGCCAGCAGTTCGGGGACAGGGAGGAAAATCTATGGCTACACCTTC
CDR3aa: CASSSGTGRKIYGYTF